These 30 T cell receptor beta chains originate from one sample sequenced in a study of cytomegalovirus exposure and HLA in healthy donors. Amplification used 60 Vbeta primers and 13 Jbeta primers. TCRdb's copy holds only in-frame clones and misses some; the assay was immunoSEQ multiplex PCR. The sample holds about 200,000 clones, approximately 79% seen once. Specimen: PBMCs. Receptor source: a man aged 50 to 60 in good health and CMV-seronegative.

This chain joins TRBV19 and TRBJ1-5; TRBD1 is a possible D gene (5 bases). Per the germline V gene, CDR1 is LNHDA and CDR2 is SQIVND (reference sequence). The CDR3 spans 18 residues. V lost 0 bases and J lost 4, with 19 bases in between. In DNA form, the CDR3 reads TGTGCCAGTAGTATAGATCCCCGCGGGGCAGTGGGTAATCAGCCCCAGCATTTT. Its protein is CASSIDPRGAVGNQPQHF.

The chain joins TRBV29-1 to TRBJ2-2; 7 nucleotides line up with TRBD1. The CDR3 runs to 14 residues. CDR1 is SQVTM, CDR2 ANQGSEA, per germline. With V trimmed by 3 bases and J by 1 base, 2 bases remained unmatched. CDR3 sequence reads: CSVDWTGNTGELFF. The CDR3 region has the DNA TGCAGCGTTGATTGGACAGGGAACACCGGGGAGCTGTTTTTT.

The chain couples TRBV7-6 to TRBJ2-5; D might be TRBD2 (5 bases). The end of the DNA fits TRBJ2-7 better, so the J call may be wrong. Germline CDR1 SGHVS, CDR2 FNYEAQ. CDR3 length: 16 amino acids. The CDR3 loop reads CASSPGYVLTAHEQYF. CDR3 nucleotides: TGTGCCAGCAGCCCGGGGTACGTCCTAACCGCGCACGAGCAGTACTTC.

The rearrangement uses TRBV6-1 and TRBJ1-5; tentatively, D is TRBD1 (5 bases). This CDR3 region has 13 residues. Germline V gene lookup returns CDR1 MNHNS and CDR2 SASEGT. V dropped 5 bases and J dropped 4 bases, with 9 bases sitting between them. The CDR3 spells CASSPDRNQPQHF. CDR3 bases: TGTGCCAGCAGTCCTGACAGAAATCAGCCCCAGCATTTT.

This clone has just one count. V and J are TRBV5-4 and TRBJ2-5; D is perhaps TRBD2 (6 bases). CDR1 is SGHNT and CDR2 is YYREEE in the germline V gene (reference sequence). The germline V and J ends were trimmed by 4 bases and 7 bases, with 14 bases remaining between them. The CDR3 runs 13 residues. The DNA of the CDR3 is TGTGCCAGCAGCACCCGACTAGATGGGACCCAGTACTTC. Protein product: CASSTRLDGTQYF.

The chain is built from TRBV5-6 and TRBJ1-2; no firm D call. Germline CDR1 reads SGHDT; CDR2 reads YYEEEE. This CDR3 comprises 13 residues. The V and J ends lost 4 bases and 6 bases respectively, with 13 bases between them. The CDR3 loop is CASSPGGRDGYTF. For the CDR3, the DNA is TGTGCCAGCAGCCCAGGAGGGCGAGATGGCTACACCTTC.

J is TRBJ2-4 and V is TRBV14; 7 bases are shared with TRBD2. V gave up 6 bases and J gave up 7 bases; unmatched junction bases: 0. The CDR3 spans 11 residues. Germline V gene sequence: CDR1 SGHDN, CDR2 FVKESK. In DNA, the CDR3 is TGTGCCAGCAGGGGGGGGAACATTCAGTACTTC. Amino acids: CASRGGNIQYF.

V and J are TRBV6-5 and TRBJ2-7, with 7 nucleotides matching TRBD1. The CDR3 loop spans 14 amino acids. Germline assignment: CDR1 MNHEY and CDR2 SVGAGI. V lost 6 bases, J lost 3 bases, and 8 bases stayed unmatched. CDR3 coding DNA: TGTGCCAGCAGCCAGGGACAGCGGCTCTACGAGCAGTACTTC. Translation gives CASSQGQRLYEQYF.

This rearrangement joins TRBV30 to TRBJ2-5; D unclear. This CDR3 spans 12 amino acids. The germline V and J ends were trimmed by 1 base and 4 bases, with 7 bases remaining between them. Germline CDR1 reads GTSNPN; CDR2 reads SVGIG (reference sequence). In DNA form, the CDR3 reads TGTGCCTGGAGTGCCTTGTCAGAGACCCAGTACTTC. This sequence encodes CAWSALSETQYF.

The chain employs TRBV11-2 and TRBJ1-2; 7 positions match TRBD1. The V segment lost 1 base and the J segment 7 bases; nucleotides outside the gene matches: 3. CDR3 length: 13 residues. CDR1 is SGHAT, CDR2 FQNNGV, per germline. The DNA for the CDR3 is TGTGCCAGCAGCTTAGCCGGGACAGCTGGCTACACCTTC. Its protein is CASSLAGTAGYTF.

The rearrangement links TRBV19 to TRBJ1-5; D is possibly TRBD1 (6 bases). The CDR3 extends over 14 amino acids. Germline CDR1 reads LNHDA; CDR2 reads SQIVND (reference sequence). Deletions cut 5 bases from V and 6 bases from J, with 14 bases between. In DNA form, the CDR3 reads TGTGCCAGTAGTTCGGACAGCCTGTTTCAGCCCCAGCATTTT. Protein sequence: CASSSDSLFQPQHF.

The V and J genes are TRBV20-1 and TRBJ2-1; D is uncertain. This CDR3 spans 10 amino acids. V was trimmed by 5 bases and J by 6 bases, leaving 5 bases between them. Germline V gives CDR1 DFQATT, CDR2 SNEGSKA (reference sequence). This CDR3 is CSAGLNEQFF. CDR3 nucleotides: TGCAGTGCTGGCCTCAATGAGCAGTTCTTC.

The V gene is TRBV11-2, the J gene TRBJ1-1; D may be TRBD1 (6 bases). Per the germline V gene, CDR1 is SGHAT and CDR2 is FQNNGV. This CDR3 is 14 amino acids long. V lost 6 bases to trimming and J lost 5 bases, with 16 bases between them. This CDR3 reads CASRPGQPGTEAFF. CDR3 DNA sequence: TGTGCCAGCAGACCAGGACAGCCAGGGACTGAAGCTTTCTTT.

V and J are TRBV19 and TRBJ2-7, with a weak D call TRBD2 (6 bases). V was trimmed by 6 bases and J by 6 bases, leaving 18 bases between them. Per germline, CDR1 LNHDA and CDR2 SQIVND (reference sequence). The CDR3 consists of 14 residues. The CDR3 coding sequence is TGTGCCAGTAGGGACCGGGGGACCGCTGGCGAGCAGTACTTC. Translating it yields CASRDRGTAGEQYF.

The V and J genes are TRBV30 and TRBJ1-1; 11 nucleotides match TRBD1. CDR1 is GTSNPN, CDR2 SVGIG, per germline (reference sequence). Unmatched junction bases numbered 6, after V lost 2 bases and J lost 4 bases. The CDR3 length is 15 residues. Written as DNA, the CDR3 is TGTGCCTGGAGTACTGGACAGGGGGCTCTCACTGAAGCTTTCTTT. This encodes CAWSTGQGALTEAFF.

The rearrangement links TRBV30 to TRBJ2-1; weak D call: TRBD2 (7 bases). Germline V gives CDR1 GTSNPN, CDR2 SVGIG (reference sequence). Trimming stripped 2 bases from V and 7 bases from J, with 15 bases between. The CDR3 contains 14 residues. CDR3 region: CAWSQGGAINEQFF. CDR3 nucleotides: TGTGCCTGGAGTCAAGGGGGGGCTATTAATGAGCAGTTCTTC.

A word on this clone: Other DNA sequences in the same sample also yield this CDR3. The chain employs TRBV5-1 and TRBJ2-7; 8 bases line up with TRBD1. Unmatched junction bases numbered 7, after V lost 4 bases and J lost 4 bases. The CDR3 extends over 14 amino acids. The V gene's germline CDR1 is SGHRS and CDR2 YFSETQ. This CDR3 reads CASSSDRGGYEQYF. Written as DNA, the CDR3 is TGCGCCAGCAGCAGCGACAGGGGCGGATACGAGCAGTACTTC.

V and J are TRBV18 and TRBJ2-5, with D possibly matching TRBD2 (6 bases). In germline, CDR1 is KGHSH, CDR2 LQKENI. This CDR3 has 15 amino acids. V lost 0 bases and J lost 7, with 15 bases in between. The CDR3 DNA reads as TGTGCCAGCTCACCACCGACGGACTTCGGGGGGACCCAGTACTTC. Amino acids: CASSPPTDFGGTQYF. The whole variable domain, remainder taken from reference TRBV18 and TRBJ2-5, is NAGVMQNPRHLVRRRGQEARLRCSPMKGHSHVYWYRQLPEEGLKFMVYLQKENIIDESGMPKERFSAEFPKEGPSILRIQQVVRGDSAAYFCASSPPTDFGGTQYFGPGTRLLVL.

Here the CDR3 DNA reads TGTGCCAGCAGCCAAAGTTTAGCTGGAGAGACCCAGTACTTC. The encoded protein is CASSQSLAGETQYF. This chain connects TRBV4-2 to TRBJ2-5; no clear D. Germline V gives CDR1 LGHNA, CDR2 YNFKEQ. This CDR3 has 14 amino acids. Trimming removed 2 bases from V and 4 bases from J, with 11 bases in between.

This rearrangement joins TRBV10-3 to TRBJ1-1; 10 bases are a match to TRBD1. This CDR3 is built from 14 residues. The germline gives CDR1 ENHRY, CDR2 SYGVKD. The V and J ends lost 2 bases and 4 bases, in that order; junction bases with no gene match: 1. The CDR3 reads CAISEGQGGTEAFF. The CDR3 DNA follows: TGTGCCATCAGTGAGGGACAGGGGGGCACTGAAGCTTTCTTT.

CDR3 in DNA: TGTGCCTGGAGTGGTGCGGGTGGAAACACCATATATTTT. It encodes CAWSGAGGNTIYF. The chain is built from TRBV30 and TRBJ1-3, with unresolved D. Trimming stripped 1 base from V and 3 bases from J, with 7 bases between. This CDR3 spans 13 amino acids. The germline gives CDR1 GTSNPN, CDR2 SVGIG (reference sequence).

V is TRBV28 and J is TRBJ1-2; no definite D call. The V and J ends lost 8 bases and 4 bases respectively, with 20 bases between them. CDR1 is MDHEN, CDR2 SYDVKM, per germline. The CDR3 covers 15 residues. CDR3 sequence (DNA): TGTGCCAGCGGAGCACTCCTAGAGGGAGGCTATGGCTACACCTTC. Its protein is CASGALLEGGYGYTF.

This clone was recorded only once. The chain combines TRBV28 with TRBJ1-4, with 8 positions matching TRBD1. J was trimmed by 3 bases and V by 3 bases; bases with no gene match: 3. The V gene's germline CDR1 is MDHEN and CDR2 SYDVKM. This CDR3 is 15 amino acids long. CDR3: CASSFGGQANEKLFF. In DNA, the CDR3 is TGTGCCAGCAGTTTTGGGGGACAGGCTAATGAAAAACTGTTTTTT. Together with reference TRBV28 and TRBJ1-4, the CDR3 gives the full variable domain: DVKVTQSSRYLVKRTGEKVFLECVQDMDHENMFWYRQDPGLGLRLIYFSYDVKMKEKGDIPEGYSVSREKKERFSLILESASTNQTSMYLCASSFGGQANEKLFFGSGTQLSVL.

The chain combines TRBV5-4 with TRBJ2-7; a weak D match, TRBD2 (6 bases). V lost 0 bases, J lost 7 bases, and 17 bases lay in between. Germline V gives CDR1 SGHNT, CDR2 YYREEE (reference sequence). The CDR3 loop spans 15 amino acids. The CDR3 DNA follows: TGTGCCAGCAGCTTGGATGGTAGCGGTGTTTGTGAGCAGTACTTC. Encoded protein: CASSLDGSGVCEQYF. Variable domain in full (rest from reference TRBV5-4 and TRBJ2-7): ETGVTQSPTHLIKTRGQQVTLRCSSQSGHNTVSWYQQALGQGPQFIFQYYREEENGRGNFPPRFSGLQFPNYSSELNVNALELDDSALYLCASSLDGSGVCEQYFGPGTRLTVT.

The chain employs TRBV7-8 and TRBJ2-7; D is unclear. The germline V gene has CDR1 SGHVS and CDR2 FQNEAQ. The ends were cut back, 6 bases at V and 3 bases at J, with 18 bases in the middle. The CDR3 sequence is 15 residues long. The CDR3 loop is CASSSTPAASYEQYF. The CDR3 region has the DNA TGTGCCAGCAGTTCTACTCCAGCTGCTAGCTACGAGCAGTACTTC.

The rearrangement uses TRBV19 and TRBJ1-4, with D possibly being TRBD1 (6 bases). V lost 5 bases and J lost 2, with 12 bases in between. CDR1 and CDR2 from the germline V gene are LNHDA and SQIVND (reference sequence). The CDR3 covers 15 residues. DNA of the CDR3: TGTGCCAGTAGTGCCCAGGGGAAGACTAATGAAAAACTGTTTTTT. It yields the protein CASSAQGKTNEKLFF.

The CDR3 here is CASTVSVIANPSNEQFF. The CDR3 coding sequence is TGTGCCAGCACCGTATCCGTAATTGCTAATCCGTCCAATGAGCAGTTCTTC. The rearrangement joins TRBV5-4 to TRBJ2-1; D unclear. The V end lost 6 bases, the J end lost 6 bases, and 25 bases lay between the germline ends. This CDR3 comprises 17 residues. CDR1 and CDR2 (germline): SGHNT, YYREEE (reference sequence).

CDR3 sequence: CASRRMSGTYEQYF. Here the CDR3 DNA reads TGTGCCAGCAGAAGGATGAGCGGGACCTACGAGCAGTACTTC. The chain has TRBV27 and TRBJ2-7, with 7 bases aligning to TRBD2. Germline V gene sequence: CDR1 MNHEY, CDR2 SMNVEV (reference sequence). The CDR3 consists of 14 residues. V trimming: 6 bases; J trimming: 2 bases; junction bases outside the gene matches: 7.

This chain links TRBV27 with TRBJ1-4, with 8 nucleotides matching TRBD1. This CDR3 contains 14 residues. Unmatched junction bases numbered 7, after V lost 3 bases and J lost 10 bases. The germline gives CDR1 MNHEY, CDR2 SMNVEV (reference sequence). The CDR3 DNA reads TGTGCCAGCAGTTTTGGACAGGGTCTGGGAAAACTGTTTTTT. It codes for CASSFGQGLGKLFF.

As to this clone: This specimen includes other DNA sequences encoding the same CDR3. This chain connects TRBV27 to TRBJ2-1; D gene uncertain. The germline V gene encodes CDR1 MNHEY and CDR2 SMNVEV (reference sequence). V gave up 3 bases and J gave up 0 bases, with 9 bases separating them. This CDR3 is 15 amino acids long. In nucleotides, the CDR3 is TGTGCCAGCAGTTTGGTGAGAGGCTCCTACAATGAGCAGTTCTTC. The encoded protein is CASSLVRGSYNEQFF.